The table lists the clone carrying this T cell receptor beta chain with a few counts. The data belong to a study of T cell repertoires in cytomegalovirus infection. TCRdb ran MiXCR on the reads and lists one entry per CDR3 protein. The table includes roughly 760,000 distinct CDR3 sequences, under 40% detected once. Trimming removed 4 bases at V and 5 bases at J, with 23 bases between. Looked up from germline, CDR1 is SGHVS and CDR2 is FNYEAQ. CDR3 length: 17 amino acids. The sequenced sample consisted of PBMCs. The sequence was collected from a human donor in good health (CMV status not recorded). Some clones in this sample may be carry-over from other donors' samples. The chain couples TRBV7-6 to TRBJ2-5, with D possibly being TRBD1 (6 bases). As DNA, the CDR3 is TGTGCCAGCAGCTCAGTGGTCGAAACAGGGTTGAGGGAGACCCAGTACTTC. Translated, it gives CASSSVVETGLRETQYF.